This record looks at one T cell receptor (beta chain) sequence and its context. This clonotype is classified as large (0.1 to 1%). No base quality information exists; no much larger clone differs at one position. PBMCs were labeled with CellTrace CFSE and cultured for over 5 days in RPMI with 8% human serum plus peptide pools at roughly 1 ug/mL each. Unfixed proliferating CD4 T cells were sorted on a BD FACSAria as live CD56-CD19-CD16-CD3+CD4+ CFSE-low cells. Enrolled adults were healthy and were found to be seronegative for ZIKV, JEV, YFV, DENV and WNV by microneutralization screening. Samples came from a phase 1, double-blinded, randomized, placebo-controlled trial of an alum-adjuvanted Zika purified-inactivated virus (ZPIV) vaccine. Peripheral blood mononuclear cells were isolated using a standard procedure and then kept frozen in liquid nitrogen until they were used. This sample is drawn from a study of Japanese encephalitis immunity and Zika vaccine responses (dated by TCRdb to about 2021). At the level of the whole study: The included participants were given three 5.0 ug doses of alum-adjuvanted ZPIV at weeks 0, 4 and 28. The study tested whether prior Japanese encephalitis virus (JEV) or yellow fever virus (YFV) vaccination shaped CD4 T cell responses to the Zika vaccine. For TCR sequencing, five or six representative participants were chosen from each pre-vaccination group, with samples at week 0 (after pre-vaccination, before ZPIV) and week 52. About 12 participants were given two doses of JEV vaccine (IXIARO) 28 days apart, two to three months before the first ZPIV dose. ZIKV peptides were 15-mers overlapping by 11 residues, selected for NetMHCpan/NetMHCII-predicted epitopes with affinity below 50 nM. Twelve participants received one dose of YFV vaccine (YF-VAX) before ZPIV, and several participants were flavivirus-naive. In addition, the TCR repertoires of a few flavivirus-naive individuals were analyzed at weeks 2, 6 and 52 after ZPIV vaccination began. For stimulations, either ZIKV structural-protein peptide pools divided into flavivirus-conserved and non-conserved sets or JEV or YFV peptides matching the pre-vaccination were used.

Overall results and qualifications from the work: Only a subset of trial participants with three doses and adequate samples was analyzed, not the entire vaccinated cohort. The individual peptides behind the cross-reactive responses were not identified because limits on sample size made peptide-pool deconvolution impossible. In JEV-pre-vaccinated donors, the repertoire richness of CD4 T cells responding to conserved ZIKV epitopes dropped significantly after ZPIV. Samples clustered by participant with no similarity between individuals, suggesting no public TCRs were detected. CD8 T cell responses of very low magnitude were detected against ZIKV peptide pools and were observed in only a few individuals. Compared with YFV-pre-vaccinated donors, JEV-pre-vaccinated donors had higher repertoire similarity across time-points and stimulations, indicating that more clonotypes were common to ZIKV and JEV stimulation.

Library creation used 5' RACE. Before sequencing, the TCRbeta libraries were pooled in amounts proportional to the number of cells sorted for each library. RNAzol RT was used to extract total RNA from the sorted cells, and cDNA was then synthesized using an oligo(dT) primer together with a template-switching oligo. The TCRbeta V-CDR3-J region was amplified by PCR with Kapa HiFi between a SMARTer oligo primer and a TCRbeta constant-region primer. Illumina adaptors and sample-specific index barcodes were added in a second PCR, followed by HighPrep bead cleanup and Bioanalyzer confirmation of a band of roughly 650 bp. The libraries were sequenced on an Illumina MiSeq using 2x151 bp paired-end reads. The study's processing was this. Reads were demultiplexed with an in-house Java program, and MiXCR assigned TCRbeta annotations and counted clonotypes. Repertoire overlap was measured with Morisita-Horn indices from the R package vegan, along with UPGMA clustering and Circos plots of recurring clonotypes. Shannon diversity and richness were each normalized to the maximum value possible given the input cell numbers, so the resulting values fell between 0 and 1. MUSCLE was used to align CDR3beta sequences, SeqinR to compute distances, and R to plot multidimensional scaling. The raw public reads went through TCRdb reprocessing: fastp at Q25, MiXCR clone calling, in-frame beta chains kept. CDR3 protein sequences are deduplicated, and each keeps its most common genes and DNA. The V and J calls follow TCRdb's processing rather than the paper's. Counted in this sample were 200 or so distinct CDR3 sequences; approximately 3.9% of them appeared once. The ten largest make up roughly 41% of the sample.

CDR1 and CDR2 (SGHTA, FQGTGA) derive from the germline V gene. Taken from cysteine to phenylalanine, the CDR3 has 16 residues. The entry retains the CDR3 DNA only, 48 bases that are in frame from base 1. V lost 4 bases and J lost 10 bases, and the count of bases not matched to a germline gene is 12. The chain employs TRBV7-3 and TRBJ2-1, with 11 junctional bases fitting TRBD2. This sequence was found in an adult woman who received an inactivated Zika virus vaccine. Source: antigen-activated CD4+ T cells from blood, cultured, taken during a Zika inactivated vaccine study. The CDR3 protein is CASSSRGTSGPGEQFF. The nucleotides are TGTGCCAGCAGCTCACGGGGGACTAGCGGCCCAGGGGAGCAGTTCTTC.